The 21 T cell receptor beta chains presented below share a single source sample, sequenced in a study of response to subunit inactivated influenza vaccine. TCRdb re-called the RT-PCR reads with MiXCR, one entry per CDR3 protein. Among approximately 530,000 distinct CDR3 sequences, approximately 7.6% were seen once, and the ten largest hold 10% to 15%. This sample comprised PBMCs from blood, obtained around 25 months after vaccination. Receptors were obtained from a man aged 50-75 years who received an inactivated influenza vaccine.

This clonotype was seen more than once but under ten times. The chain links TRBV5-6 to TRBJ1-4; D ambiguous. This CDR3 contains 14 residues. In germline, CDR1 is SGHDT, CDR2 YYEEEE. Trimming cost V 0 bases and J 2 bases, with 5 bases left between them. CDR3 amino acids: CASSLGMTNEKLFF. CDR3 sequence (DNA): TGTGCCAGCAGCTTGGGGATGACTAATGAAAAACTGTTTTTT.

In this sample, this clonotype turned up many times. This chain joins TRBV12-3 or TRBV12-4 and TRBJ2-7; D not resolved. Trimming removed 2 bases at V and 2 bases at J, with 10 bases between. The CDR3 spans 14 residues. As DNA, the CDR3 is TGTGCCAGCAGTTTATTGGGTGGAACCTACGAGCAGTACTTC. Protein sequence: CASSLLGGTYEQYF.

This clonotype came up many times. This sequence joins TRBV11-1 and TRBJ2-7; 7 positions agree with TRBD2. After removal of 1 base from V and 0 bases from J, the junction contained 12 bases not matched to a gene. The CDR3 runs 18 residues. CDR1 is SGHAT, CDR2 FQDESV, per germline (reference sequence). CDR3 DNA sequence: TGTGCCAGCAGCTTAGGCCGGGGAGGGACCGCGAGCTCCTACGAGCAGTACTTC. Amino acid sequence: CASSLGRGGTASSYEQYF.

V is TRBV12-3 or TRBV12-4 and J is TRBJ1-2, with TRBD1 matching 8 bases. The junction had 3 bases not matched to a gene; V was cut back by 2 bases and J by 7 bases. The CDR3 runs 13 residues. The CDR3 DNA reads TGTGCCAGCAGTTTATCGGACAGGGTTGGCTACACCTTC. Translated, it gives CASSLSDRVGYTF.

This clonotype turned up a few times. The chain is built from TRBV7-2 and TRBJ2-7; D may be TRBD1 (6 bases). Germline values: CDR1 SGHTA, CDR2 FQGNSA. The V gene lost 5 bases and the J gene lost 4 bases, with 15 bases spanning the gap. The CDR3 runs to 14 residues. The CDR3 spells CASSERSGEYEQYF. CDR3 DNA: TGTGCCAGCAGCGAGCGGTCAGGGGAGTACGAGCAGTACTTC.

V gene TRBV11-2 combines with J gene TRBJ2-5; perhaps D is TRBD1 or TRBD2 (6 bases each). The CDR3 consists of 16 residues. V was shortened by 1 base and J by 4 bases, with 16 bases between the two germline ends. CDR1 is SGHAT, CDR2 FQNNGV, per germline. The CDR3 reads CASSLVWGARGETQYF. The CDR3 coding sequence is TGTGCCAGCAGCTTAGTCTGGGGGGCAAGAGGAGAGACCCAGTACTTC.

The rearrangement links TRBV12-3 or TRBV12-4 to TRBJ1-6; D ambiguous. The CDR3 runs to 14 residues. Between the trimmed V and J ends, which lost 7 bases and 7 bases, there was a span of 14 bases. The CDR3, as DNA: TGTGCCAGCACCCCGGGATTTCCCAATTCACCCCTCCACTTT. Translated: CASTPGFPNSPLHF.

The sample holds a few counts of this clonotype. The chain uses TRBV10-3 and TRBJ2-6; D perhaps matches TRBD1 (5 bases). The CDR3 consists of 17 residues. Germline V gene sequence: CDR1 ENHRY, CDR2 SYGVKD. Trimming took 6 bases from V and 3 from J, leaving 18 bases between them. CDR3: CAISRPTGVNGANVLTF. In nucleotides, the CDR3 is TGTGCCATCAGCCGCCCCACAGGCGTTAATGGGGCCAACGTCCTGACTTTC.

With respect to this clonotype: A single base separates this from a much larger clone, so it may be a read error. The CDR3 loop is CASSPTGQVNEQFF. In nucleotides, the CDR3 is TGTGCCAGCAGTCCCACGGGACAGGTGAATGAGCAGTTCTTC. The rearrangement uses TRBV12-3 or TRBV12-4 and TRBJ2-1; 8 bases are a match to TRBD1. The CDR3 has 14 residues. V was clipped by 5 bases and J by 7 bases; unmatched bases: 7.

This clonotype was counted ten times or more. V usage is TRBV12-3 or TRBV12-4 and J usage is TRBJ2-3; perhaps TRBD2 as D (6 bases). V shed 6 bases and J shed 1 base, with 17 bases lying between them. CDR3 length: 16 amino acids. CDR3 DNA sequence: TGTGCCAGCAGGCCTGTGGGGGGAGTCGGCACAGATACGCAGTATTTT. Its translation is CASRPVGGVGTDTQYF.

The chain couples TRBV27 to TRBJ2-1, with 10 bases lining up with TRBD1. The germline gives CDR1 MNHEY, CDR2 SMNVEV (reference sequence). The CDR3 loop spans 14 amino acids. J lost 9 bases, V lost 6 bases, and 8 bases had no gene match. CDR3 bases: TGTGCCAGCAGAAGACCGGGACAGGGGCCTGAGCAGTTCTTC. Its translation: CASRRPGQGPEQFF.

In its sample, this clonotype was seen a few times. The CDR3 DNA reads as TGTGCCAGCAGTTCGCGAATCAGGGAGGTGGCTGGCTACACCTTC. Its translation is CASSSRIREVAGYTF. V is TRBV28 and J is TRBJ1-2; TRBD1 might be the D (5 bases). The V gene lost 4 bases and the J gene lost 7 bases, with 19 bases spanning the gap. Germline V gives CDR1 MDHEN, CDR2 SYDVKM. The CDR3 is 15 residues long.

The genes are TRBV27 and TRBJ2-3; 13 bases line up with TRBD2. The V and J ends lost 5 bases and 3 bases, in that order; junction bases with no gene match: 5. The CDR3 spans 16 residues. Germline CDR1 reads MNHEY; CDR2 reads SMNVEV (reference sequence). CDR3 residues: CASSTLTSGGTDTQYF. The CDR3 region has the DNA TGTGCCAGCAGTACCCTGACTAGCGGGGGGACAGATACGCAGTATTTT.

This clonotype has a handful of counts. The gene calls are TRBV20-1 and TRBJ2-7, with 9 bases lining up with TRBD1. Unmatched junction bases numbered 4, after V lost 0 bases and J lost 1 base. Per the germline V gene, CDR1 is DFQATT and CDR2 is SNEGSKA (reference sequence). The CDR3 length is 15 residues. CDR3 coding DNA: TGCAGTGCTAGAGATATAGGACAGGGGTCCTACGAGCAGTACTTC. This translates into CSARDIGQGSYEQYF.

This clonotype was seen repeatedly, ten times or more. The chain uses TRBV12-3 or TRBV12-4 and TRBJ2-3; TRBD1 agrees at 9 bases. Trimming took 5 bases from V and 2 from J; bases not matched to a gene: 2. The CDR3 contains 14 residues. CDR3 region: CASSTQGATDTQYF. CDR3 nucleotides: TGTGCCAGCAGTACACAGGGGGCCACAGATACGCAGTATTTT.

This clonotype has more than one count but fewer than ten. This sequence joins TRBV20-1 and TRBJ2-3; possibly TRBD2 for D (6 bases). The V gene's germline CDR1 is DFQATT and CDR2 SNEGSKA (reference sequence). V was cut by 3 bases and J by 1 base, with 11 bases left in between. The CDR3 length is 14 residues. CDR3: CSASFPSGTDTQYF. The CDR3 nucleotides are TGCAGTGCTAGTTTCCCTAGCGGCACAGATACGCAGTATTTT.

This clonotype was picked up many times. This sequence joins TRBV7-8 and TRBJ2-3; D unclear. The CDR3 is 13 amino acids. The ends were cut back, 4 bases at V and 3 bases at J, with 8 bases in the middle. Germline V gene lookup returns CDR1 SGHVS and CDR2 FQNEAQ. In DNA, the CDR3 is TGTGCCAGCAGCTGGGGTAGGACAGATACGCAGTATTTT. As protein: CASSWGRTDTQYF.

J is TRBJ2-7 and V is TRBV10-3; 9 bases line up with TRBD1. Per the germline V gene, CDR1 is ENHRY and CDR2 is SYGVKD. V was clipped by 6 bases and J by 5 bases; unmatched bases: 5. This CDR3 has 13 amino acids. CDR3 loop: CAIRGTGFHEQYF. CDR3 nucleotides: TGTGCCATCAGGGGGACAGGGTTCCACGAGCAGTACTTC.

This clonotype was counted many times. The rearrangement uses TRBV12-3 or TRBV12-4 and TRBJ1-6, with 10 bases matching TRBD1. Trimming removed 5 bases from V and 7 bases from J; junction bases left unmatched: 11. This CDR3 spans 17 amino acids. CDR3 sequence (DNA): TGTGCCAGCAGTCCTAGGACAAGGGACAGGGGCAATTCACCCCTCCACTTT. Translated, it gives CASSPRTRDRGNSPLHF.

The chain combines TRBV19 with TRBJ2-5; TRBD2 agrees at 11 bases. Germline CDR1 LNHDA, CDR2 SQIVND (reference sequence). The CDR3 length is 13 residues. Unmatched junction bases numbered 2, after V lost 8 bases and J lost 3 bases. The chain's CDR3 is CASQLAGEETQYF. The CDR3 DNA reads TGTGCCAGTCAACTAGCGGGAGAAGAGACCCAGTACTTC.

This clonotype was counted only a few times. CDR3 sequence reads: CAWSVQGAKGMPFF. The DNA of the CDR3 is TGTGCCTGGAGTGTGCAGGGGGCCAAAGGGATGCCTTTCTTT. This chain joins TRBV30 and TRBJ1-1; 8 nucleotides align to TRBD1. Germline V CDR1 and CDR2: GTSNPN, SVGIG (reference sequence). The CDR3 is 14 residues long. Trimming removed 0 bases from V and 12 bases from J; junction bases left unmatched: 12.